The TCR beta chain described here comes from a study of T cell responses to AZD1222 COVID-19 vaccine. Study-wide points: The donor cohort was predominantly white British with a female majority, and clonal diversity may have been underestimated. Vaccine-associated CD4 TCRs spanned spike, dominant at 160-218 and 743-854.

Concerning this clone itself: The antigen is not known.

Profiling relied on immunoSEQ multiplex PCR, and the TCRdb table lists in-frame clones only, not all of them. Of about 190,000 clones in the sample, 75% to 90% were seen once. The sample consisted of peripheral blood, taken on day 0 of AZD1222 vaccination. The TCR originated in an adult in good health.

CDR3 DNA sequence: TGTGCCAGCAGCTTACTGGGACAGGGGGCGACTAATGAAAAACTGTTTTTT. This sequence encodes CASSLLGQGATNEKLFF. The chain is built from TRBV7-2 and TRBJ1-4; TRBD1 matches at 12 bases. CDR1 and CDR2 (germline): SGHTA, FQGNSA. J lost 2 bases, V lost 2 bases, and 3 bases had no gene match. This CDR3 has 17 amino acids.